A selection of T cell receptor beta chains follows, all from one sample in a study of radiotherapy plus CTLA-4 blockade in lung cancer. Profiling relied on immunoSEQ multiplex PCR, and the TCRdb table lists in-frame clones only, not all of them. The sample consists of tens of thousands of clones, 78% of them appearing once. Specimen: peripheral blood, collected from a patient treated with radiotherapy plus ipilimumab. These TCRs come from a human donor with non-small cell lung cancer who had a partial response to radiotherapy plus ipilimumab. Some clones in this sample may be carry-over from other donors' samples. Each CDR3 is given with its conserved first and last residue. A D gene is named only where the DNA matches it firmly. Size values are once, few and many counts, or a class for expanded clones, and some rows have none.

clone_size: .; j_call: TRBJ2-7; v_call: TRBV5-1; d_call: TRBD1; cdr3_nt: TGCGCCAGCAGACCCGGGACAGGGTTCTCCTACGAGCAGTACTTC; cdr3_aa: CASRPGTGFSYEQYF
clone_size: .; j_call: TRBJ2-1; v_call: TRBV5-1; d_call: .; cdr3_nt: TGCGCCAGCAGCTTTACAGGAGAATACAATGAGCAGTTCTTC; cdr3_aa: CASSFTGEYNEQFF
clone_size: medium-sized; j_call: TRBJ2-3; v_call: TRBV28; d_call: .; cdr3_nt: TGTGCCAGCAGTTTTGTTGCGGGGACAGATACGCAGTATTTT; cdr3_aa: CASSFVAGTDTQYF
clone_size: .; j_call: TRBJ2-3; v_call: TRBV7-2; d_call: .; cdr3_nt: TGTGCCAGCAGCCCCGGGGCGGGAAGGACAGATACGCAGTATTTT; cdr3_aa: CASSPGAGRTDTQYF
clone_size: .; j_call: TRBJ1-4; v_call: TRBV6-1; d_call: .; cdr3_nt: TGTGCCAGCAGTCGGGGGGCAACTAATGAAAAACTGTTTTTT; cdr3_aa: CASSRGATNEKLFF
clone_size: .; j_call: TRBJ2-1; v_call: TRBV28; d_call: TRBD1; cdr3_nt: TGTGCCAGCAGGGTCAGGGGGCGTCAATGGAATGAGCAGTTCTTC; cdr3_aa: CASRVRGRQWNEQFF
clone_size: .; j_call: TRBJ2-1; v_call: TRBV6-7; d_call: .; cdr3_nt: TGTGCCAGCAGTTACGGCGACAGAATCCACCCTGCCCCTCTCCATGAGCAGTTCTTC; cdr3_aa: CASSYGDRIHPAPLHEQFF
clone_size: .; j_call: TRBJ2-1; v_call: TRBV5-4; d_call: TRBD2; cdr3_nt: TGTGCCAGCAGCTTACAGCGGGGGGGCCGGAGTGAGCAGTTCTTC; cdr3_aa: CASSLQRGGRSEQFF
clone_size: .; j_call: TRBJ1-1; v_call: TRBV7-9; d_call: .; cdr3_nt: TGTGCCAGCAGCTTAGTTGGCGGGAACACTGAAGCTTTCTTT; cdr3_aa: CASSLVGGNTEAFF
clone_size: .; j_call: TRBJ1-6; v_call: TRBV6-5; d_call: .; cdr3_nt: TGTGCCAGCAGTGAAGAAAGGGGTCATTCACCCCTCCACTTT; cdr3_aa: CASSEERGHSPLHF
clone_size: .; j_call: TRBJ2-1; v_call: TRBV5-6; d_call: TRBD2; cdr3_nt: TGTGCCAGCAGCACTTATAGCGGGAGGGATGAGCAGTTCTTC; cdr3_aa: CASSTYSGRDEQFF
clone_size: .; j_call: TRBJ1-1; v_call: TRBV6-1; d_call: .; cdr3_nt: TGTGCCAGCAACCCCGGCGGAGGGACTGAAGCTTTCTTT; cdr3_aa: CASNPGGGTEAFF